The 15 T cell receptor beta chains below come from one sample, sequenced in a study of blood T cell repertoires in COVID-19. Profiled with immunoSEQ multiplex PCR; TCRdb holds only in-frame clones, not every one. This table has under 300,000 clones, about 87% appearing once. Sequencing used peripheral blood. The receptors originated from a woman in her 70s with active or convalescent COVID-19.

This rearrangement joins TRBV27 to TRBJ2-2; 11 nucleotides align to TRBD1. V lost 6 bases, J lost 8 bases, and 11 bases stayed unmatched. This CDR3 spans 16 amino acids. CDR1 and CDR2 from the germline V gene are MNHEY and SMNVEV (reference sequence). The CDR3 loop is CASRPAGTGGPGELFF. CDR3 DNA: TGTGCCAGCAGGCCCGCCGGGACAGGGGGTCCAGGGGAGCTGTTTTTT.

The rearrangement links TRBV27 to TRBJ1-1; possibly TRBD1 for D (6 bases). The germline V gene encodes CDR1 MNHEY and CDR2 SMNVEV (reference sequence). Trimming cost V 0 bases and J 8 bases, with 10 bases left between them. The CDR3 runs to 13 residues. This chain's CDR3 is CASSLSGAGEAFF. The CDR3 DNA sequence: TGTGCCAGCAGTTTATCGGGGGCAGGGGAAGCTTTCTTT.

The chain uses TRBV7-2 and TRBJ2-7, with a tentative D call TRBD1 (6 bases). The CDR3 runs 14 residues. Between the trimmed V and J ends, which lost 2 bases and 4 bases, there was a span of 12 bases. Germline lookup yields CDR1 SGHTA and CDR2 FQGNSA. The CDR3, as DNA: TGTGCCAGCAGCTTACAGGGGCAAGCATACGAGCAGTACTTC. This codes for CASSLQGQAYEQYF.

V gene TRBV7-2 combines with J gene TRBJ1-2; no definite D call. Germline-derived CDR1 and CDR2 are SGHTA and FQGNSA. This CDR3 comprises 14 residues. V was trimmed by 1 base and J by 2 bases, leaving 8 bases between them. The CDR3 here is CASSLDGVNYGYTF. DNA for the CDR3: TGTGCCAGCAGCTTAGACGGGGTAAACTATGGCTACACCTTC.

The chain couples TRBV7-7 to TRBJ2-2, with TRBD1 identical over 7 bases. Germline trimming cut 5 bases from V and 6 bases from J; bases unmatched to any gene: 21. Germline loops: CDR1 SSHAT, CDR2 FNYEAQ (reference sequence). CDR3 length equals 19 residues. DNA of the CDR3: TGTGCCAGCAGCCCTTCCGTTCTGACAGGGCACCTTTATTCCGGGGAGCTGTTTTTT. It is translated as CASSPSVLTGHLYSGELFF.

The chain recombines TRBV9 with TRBJ1-4, with a possible D match to TRBD1 (5 bases). V lost 3 bases to trimming and J lost 6 bases, with 12 bases between them. Germline V lookup: CDR1 SGDLS, CDR2 YYNGEE. The CDR3 covers 14 residues. CDR3 loop: CASSGGSPDEKLFF. CDR3 sequence (DNA): TGTGCCAGCAGCGGGGGCTCTCCGGATGAAAAACTGTTTTTT. Supplemented by reference TRBV9 and TRBJ1-4, the full variable domain reads DSGVTQTPKHLITATGQRVTLRCSPRSGDLSVYWYQQSLDQGLQFLIQYYNGEERAKGNILERFSAQQFPDLHSELNLSSLELGDSALYFCASSGGSPDEKLFFGSGTQLSVL.

This CDR3 is CASSEGVTGELFF. The DNA for the CDR3 is TGCGCCAGCTCGGAAGGGGTCACCGGGGAGCTGTTTTTT. The chain has TRBV10-1 and TRBJ2-2; D may be TRBD1 (5 bases). Looked up from germline, CDR1 is WNHNN and CDR2 is SYGVQD (reference sequence). Trimming left V 8 bases short and J 4 bases short, with 11 bases between. The CDR3 runs to 13 residues.

The chain carries TRBV5-1 and TRBJ1-1, with a weak D call TRBD1 (6 bases). Germline assignment: CDR1 SGHRS and CDR2 YFSETQ. The CDR3 is 19 residues long. The germline V and J ends were trimmed by 8 bases and 4 bases, with 33 bases remaining between them. CDR3 residues: CASLTLSGIQGSLSTEAFF. The DNA for the CDR3 is TGCGCCAGTCTCACCCTCTCCGGGATACAGGGAAGCCTGAGCACTGAAGCTTTCTTT. Full variable domain (rest looked up from reference TRBV5-1 and TRBJ1-1): KAGVTQTPRYLIKTRGQQVTLSCSPISGHRSVSWYQQTPGQGLQFLFEYFSETQRNKGNFPGRFSGRQFSNSRSEMNVSTLELGDSALYLCASLTLSGIQGSLSTEAFFGQGTRLTVV.

The genes are TRBV6-2 or TRBV6-3 and TRBJ1-1, with D uncertain. The CDR3 is 13 amino acids. Trimming took 0 bases from V and 5 from J, leaving 7 bases between them. CDR1 and CDR2 (germline): MNHEY, SVGEGT. The chain's CDR3 is CASSYSPKTEAFF. The DNA of the CDR3 is TGTGCCAGCAGTTACTCCCCTAAAACTGAAGCTTTCTTT.

DNA for the CDR3: TGTGCCACCAGTGATTCAGACACCCTCTACGAGCAGTACTTC. Protein product: CATSDSDTLYEQYF. The J gene is TRBJ2-7, the V gene TRBV24-1; no firm D call. CDR1 is KGHDR and CDR2 is SFDVKD in the germline V gene. Trimming took 2 bases from V and 3 from J, leaving 10 bases between them. The CDR3 contains 14 residues.

The CDR3 protein is CASSIREDYEQYF. The CDR3 DNA sequence: TGTGCCAGTAGTATCCGGGAAGACTACGAGCAGTACTTC. The J gene is TRBJ2-7, the V gene TRBV19, with a weak D call TRBD2 (5 bases). CDR3 length: 13 amino acids. Germline V lookup: CDR1 LNHDA, CDR2 SQIVND (reference sequence). V was cut by 3 bases and J by 3 bases, with 9 bases left in between.

The chain links TRBV29-1 to TRBJ1-1; 11 bases match TRBD1. This CDR3 is 14 amino acids long. The junction had 3 bases not matched to a gene; V was cut back by 4 bases and J by 2 bases. Germline CDR1 SQVTM, CDR2 ANQGSEA. DNA for the CDR3: TGCAGCGTTGTAAGGACAGGGGGCAACACTGAAGCTTTCTTT. It is translated as CSVVRTGGNTEAFF.

The rearrangement uses TRBV7-3 and TRBJ2-4, with TRBD1 identical over 8 bases. V gave up 5 bases and J gave up 13 bases; unmatched junction bases: 7. CDR1 is SGHTA, CDR2 FQGTGA, per germline. The CDR3 runs to 12 residues. CDR3 nucleotides: TGTGCCAGCAGCCCGGACAGGGTGGTCCAGTACTTC. Residues: CASSPDRVVQYF.

V and J are TRBV12-3 or TRBV12-4 and TRBJ2-5; TRBD1 aligns across 7 bases. V lost 4 bases and J lost 4; bases outside the gene matches: 3. The CDR3 consists of 13 residues. The CDR3 region has the DNA TGTGCCAGCAGTTCGACAGGGCGAGAGACCCAGTACTTC. Amino acids: CASSSTGRETQYF.

The chain has TRBV5-4 and TRBJ2-5, with TRBD2 matching 7 bases. The V gene end was trimmed by 4 bases and the J gene end by 2 bases; junction bases not matched to a gene: 5. The CDR3 length is 14 residues. CDR1 is SGHNT and CDR2 is YYREEE in the germline V gene (reference sequence). Written as DNA, the CDR3 is TGTGCCAGCAGCCTACTAGCGAATCAAGAGACCCAGTACTTC. It translates to CASSLLANQETQYF.